This T cell receptor beta chain was sequenced during a study of T cell clonality in common variable immunodeficiency. This clone was seen only a few times. The antigen is unknown. Study results and limitations: Reportedly, TCR beta sequences from common variable immunodeficiency showed fewer deletions and N-nucleotide insertions.

This table comes from immunoSEQ multiplex PCR, and its TCRdb copy is limited to in-frame clones, with some not included. The sample shows tens of thousands of clones, no singletons; the ten largest hold 6.1%. Sequenced material: peripheral blood mononuclear cells. This receptor was identified in a human donor with common variable immunodeficiency.

The CDR3 protein is CASKKGQPGLSVGEQFF. Partial CDR3 DNA: TGTGCCAGCAAAAAGGGCCAGCCGGGACTCTCGGTGGGTGAG. This chain uses TRBV6-2 or TRBV6-3 with TRBJ2-1; possible D gene TRBD2, 6 bases. Coverage ceases 3 residues before the CDR3 finishes, and the germline J gene fills in the end. The CDR3 sequence is 17 residues long. V lost 7 bases to trimming and J lost 9 bases, with 28 bases between them. CDR1 and CDR2 (germline): MNHEY, SVGEGT.